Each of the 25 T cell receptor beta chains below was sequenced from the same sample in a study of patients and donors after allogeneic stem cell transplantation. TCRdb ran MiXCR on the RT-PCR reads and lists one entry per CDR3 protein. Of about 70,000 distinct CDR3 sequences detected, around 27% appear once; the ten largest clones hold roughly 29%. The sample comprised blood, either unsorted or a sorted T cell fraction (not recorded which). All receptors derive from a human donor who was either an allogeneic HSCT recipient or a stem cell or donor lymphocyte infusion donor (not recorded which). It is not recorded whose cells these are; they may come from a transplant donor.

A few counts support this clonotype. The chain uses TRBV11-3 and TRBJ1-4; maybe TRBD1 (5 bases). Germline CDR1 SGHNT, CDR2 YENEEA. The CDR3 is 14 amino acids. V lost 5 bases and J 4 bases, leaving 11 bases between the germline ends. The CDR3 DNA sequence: TGTGCCAGCAGCCCCTGGGACGATAATGAAAAACTGTTTTTT. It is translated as CASSPWDDNEKLFF.

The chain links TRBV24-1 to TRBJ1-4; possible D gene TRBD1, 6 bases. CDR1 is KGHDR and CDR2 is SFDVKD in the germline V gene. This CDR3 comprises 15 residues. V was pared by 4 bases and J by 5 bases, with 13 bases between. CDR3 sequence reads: CATSDPDSQNEKLFF. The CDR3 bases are TGTGCCACCAGTGACCCGGACAGCCAGAATGAAAAACTGTTTTTT.

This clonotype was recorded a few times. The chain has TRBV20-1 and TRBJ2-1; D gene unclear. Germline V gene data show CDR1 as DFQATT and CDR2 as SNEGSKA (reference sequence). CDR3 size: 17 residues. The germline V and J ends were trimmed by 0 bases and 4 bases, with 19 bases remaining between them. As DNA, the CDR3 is TGCAGTGCTAGAGATAGTGCAGGCAAGGGTGGATACAATGAGCAGTTCTTC. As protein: CSARDSAGKGGYNEQFF.

CDR3 nucleotide sequence: TGCAGTGCTAGTGTCCCGGGACAGGGTGGCAATCAGCCCCAGCATTTT. Its protein product is CSASVPGQGGNQPQHF. The rearrangement links TRBV20-1 to TRBJ1-5; 9 nucleotides line up with TRBD1. The germline V gene has CDR1 DFQATT and CDR2 SNEGSKA (reference sequence). Trimming took 3 bases from V and 2 from J; bases not matched to a gene: 8. This CDR3 comprises 16 residues.

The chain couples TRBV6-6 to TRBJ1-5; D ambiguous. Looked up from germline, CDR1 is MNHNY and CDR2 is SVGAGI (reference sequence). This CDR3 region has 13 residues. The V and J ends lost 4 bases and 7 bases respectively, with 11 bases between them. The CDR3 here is CASSSLVGQPQHF. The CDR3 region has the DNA TGTGCCAGCAGTTCCCTCGTCGGGCAGCCCCAGCATTTT.

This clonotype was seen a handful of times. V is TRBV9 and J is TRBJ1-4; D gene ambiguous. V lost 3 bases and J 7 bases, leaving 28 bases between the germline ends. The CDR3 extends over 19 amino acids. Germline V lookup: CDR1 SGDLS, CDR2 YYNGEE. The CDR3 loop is CASSDSQDGNLEWGEKLFF. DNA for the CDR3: TGTGCCAGCAGCGACTCACAAGATGGGAACTTGGAATGGGGTGAAAAACTGTTTTTT. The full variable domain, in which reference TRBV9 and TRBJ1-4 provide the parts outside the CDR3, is DSGVTQTPKHLITATGQRVTLRCSPRSGDLSVYWYQQSLDQGLQFLIQYYNGEERAKGNILERFSAQQFPDLHSELNLSSLELGDSALYFCASSDSQDGNLEWGEKLFFGSGTQLSVL.

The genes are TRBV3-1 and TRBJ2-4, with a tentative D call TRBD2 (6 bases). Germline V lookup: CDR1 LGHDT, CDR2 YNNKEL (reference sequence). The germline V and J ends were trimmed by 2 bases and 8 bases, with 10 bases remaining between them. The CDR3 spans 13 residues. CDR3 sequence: CASSQSGSDIQYF. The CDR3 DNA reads TGTGCCAGCAGCCAAAGCGGGTCGGACATTCAGTACTTC.

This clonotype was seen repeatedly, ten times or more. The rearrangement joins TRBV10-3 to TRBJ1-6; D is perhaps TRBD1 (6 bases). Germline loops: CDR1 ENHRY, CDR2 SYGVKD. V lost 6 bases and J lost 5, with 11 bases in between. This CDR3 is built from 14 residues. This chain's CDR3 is CAIRRQENNSPLHF. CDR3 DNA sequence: TGTGCCATCAGACGACAGGAGAATAATTCACCCCTCCACTTT.

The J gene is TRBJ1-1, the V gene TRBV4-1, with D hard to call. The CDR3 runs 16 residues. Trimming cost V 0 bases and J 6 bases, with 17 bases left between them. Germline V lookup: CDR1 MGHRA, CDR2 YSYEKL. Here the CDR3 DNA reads TGCGCCAGCAGCCAAGATGGTAGAAGACTCGTTCCTGAAGCTTTCTTT. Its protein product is CASSQDGRRLVPEAFF.

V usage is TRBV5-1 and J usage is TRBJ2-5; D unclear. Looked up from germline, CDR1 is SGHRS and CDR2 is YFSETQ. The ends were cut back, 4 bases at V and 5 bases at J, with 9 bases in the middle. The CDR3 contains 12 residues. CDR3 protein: CASSTPRETQYF. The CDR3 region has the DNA TGCGCCAGCAGCACTCCCCGGGAGACCCAGTACTTC.

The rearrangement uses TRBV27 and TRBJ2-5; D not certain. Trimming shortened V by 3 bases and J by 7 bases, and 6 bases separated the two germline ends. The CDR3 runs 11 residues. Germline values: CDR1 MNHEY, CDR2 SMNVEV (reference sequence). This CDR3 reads CASSFDGTQYF. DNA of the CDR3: TGTGCCAGCAGTTTTGATGGGACCCAGTACTTC.

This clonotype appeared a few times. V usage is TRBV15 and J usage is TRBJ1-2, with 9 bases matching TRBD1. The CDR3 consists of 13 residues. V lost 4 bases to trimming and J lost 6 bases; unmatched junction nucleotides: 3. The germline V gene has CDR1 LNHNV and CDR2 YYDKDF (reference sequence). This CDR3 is CATSMTGGNGYTF. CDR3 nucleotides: TGTGCCACCAGCATGACAGGGGGAAATGGCTACACCTTC.

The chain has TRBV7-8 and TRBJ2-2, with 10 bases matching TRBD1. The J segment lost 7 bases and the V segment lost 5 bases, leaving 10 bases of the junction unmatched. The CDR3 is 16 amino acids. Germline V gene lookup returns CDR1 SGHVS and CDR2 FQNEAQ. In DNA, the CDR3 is TGTGCCAGCAGCAAACACCGGGACAGGGGACTCGGGGAGCTGTTTTTT. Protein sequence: CASSKHRDRGLGELFF.

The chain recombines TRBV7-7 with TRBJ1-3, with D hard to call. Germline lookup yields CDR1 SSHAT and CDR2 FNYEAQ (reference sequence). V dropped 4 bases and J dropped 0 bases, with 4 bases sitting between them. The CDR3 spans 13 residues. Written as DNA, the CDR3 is TGTGCCAGCAGCTCAAACTCTGGAAACACCATATATTTT. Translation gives CASSSNSGNTIYF.

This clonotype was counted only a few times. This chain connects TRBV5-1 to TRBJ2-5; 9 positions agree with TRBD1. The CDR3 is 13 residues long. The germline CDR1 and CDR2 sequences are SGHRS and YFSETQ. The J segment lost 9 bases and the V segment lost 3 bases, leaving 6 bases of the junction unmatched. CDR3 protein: CASSSGQGEAQYF. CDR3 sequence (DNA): TGCGCCAGCAGCTCGGGACAGGGAGAAGCCCAGTACTTC. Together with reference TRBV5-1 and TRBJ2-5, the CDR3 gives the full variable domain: KAGVTQTPRYLIKTRGQQVTLSCSPISGHRSVSWYQQTPGQGLQFLFEYFSETQRNKGNFPGRFSGRQFSNSRSEMNVSTLELGDSALYLCASSSGQGEAQYFGPGTRLLVL.

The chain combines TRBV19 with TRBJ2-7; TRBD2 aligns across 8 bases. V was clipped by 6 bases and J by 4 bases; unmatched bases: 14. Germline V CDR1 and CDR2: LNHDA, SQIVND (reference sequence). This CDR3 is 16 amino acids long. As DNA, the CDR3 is TGTGCCAGTAGCCCTCAGTTAGCGGGACCCCGTTACGAGCAGTACTTC. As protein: CASSPQLAGPRYEQYF.

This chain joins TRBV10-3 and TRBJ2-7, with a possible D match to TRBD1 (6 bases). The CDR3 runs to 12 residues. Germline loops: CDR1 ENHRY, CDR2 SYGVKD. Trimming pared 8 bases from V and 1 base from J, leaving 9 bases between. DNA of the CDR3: TGTGCCATCGCAGGGGAGTCCTACGAGCAGTACTTC. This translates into CAIAGESYEQYF.

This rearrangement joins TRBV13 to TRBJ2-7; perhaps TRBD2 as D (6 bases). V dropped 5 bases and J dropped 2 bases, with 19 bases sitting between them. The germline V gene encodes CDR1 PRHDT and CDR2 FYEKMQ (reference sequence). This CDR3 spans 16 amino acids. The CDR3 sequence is CASSQLASRQTYEQYF. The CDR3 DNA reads TGTGCCAGCAGCCAGCTAGCGAGTAGGCAAACCTACGAGCAGTACTTC.

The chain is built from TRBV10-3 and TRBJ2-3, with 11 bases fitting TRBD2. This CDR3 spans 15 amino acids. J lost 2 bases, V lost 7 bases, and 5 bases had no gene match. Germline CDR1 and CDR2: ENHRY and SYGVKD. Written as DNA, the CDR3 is TGTGCCATCACCCCGACTAGCGGGGACACAGATACGCAGTATTTT. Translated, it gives CAITPTSGDTDTQYF.

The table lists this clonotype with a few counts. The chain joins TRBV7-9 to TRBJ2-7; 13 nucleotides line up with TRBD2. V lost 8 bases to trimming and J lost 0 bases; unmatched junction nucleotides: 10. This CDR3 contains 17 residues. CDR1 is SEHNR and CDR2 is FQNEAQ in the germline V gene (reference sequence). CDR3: CASGTSGRAGFSYEQYF. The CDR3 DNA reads TGTGCCAGCGGTACTAGCGGGAGGGCCGGTTTCTCCTACGAGCAGTACTTC. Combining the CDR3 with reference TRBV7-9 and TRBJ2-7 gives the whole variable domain DTGVSQNPRHKITKRGQNVTFRCDPISEHNRLYWYRQTLGQGPEFLTYFQNEAQLEKSRLLSDRFSAERPKGSFSTLEIQRTEQGDSAMYLCASGTSGRAGFSYEQYFGPGTRLTVT.

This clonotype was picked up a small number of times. The CDR3 nucleotides read TGTGCCAGCAGCATTATTGGACAGGGCGAACAAGAGACCCAGTACTTC. This sequence encodes CASSIIGQGEQETQYF. The gene calls are TRBV5-4 and TRBJ2-5; 8 bases agree with TRBD1. Germline assignment: CDR1 SGHNT and CDR2 YYREEE (reference sequence). This CDR3 spans 16 amino acids. J gave up 2 bases and V 4 bases, and 10 bases lay outside the gene matches.

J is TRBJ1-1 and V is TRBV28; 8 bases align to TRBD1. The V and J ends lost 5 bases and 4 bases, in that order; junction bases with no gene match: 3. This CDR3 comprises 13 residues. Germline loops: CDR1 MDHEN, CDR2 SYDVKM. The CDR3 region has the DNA TGTGCCAGCAGTGTTGACAGGGGCACTGAAGCTTTCTTT. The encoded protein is CASSVDRGTEAFF.

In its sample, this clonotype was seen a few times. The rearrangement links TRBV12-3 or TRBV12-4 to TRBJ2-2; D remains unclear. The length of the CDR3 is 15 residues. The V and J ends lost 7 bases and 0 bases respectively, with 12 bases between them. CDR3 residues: CASIDGETNTGELFF. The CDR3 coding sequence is TGTGCCAGCATCGATGGGGAAACGAACACCGGGGAGCTGTTTTTT.

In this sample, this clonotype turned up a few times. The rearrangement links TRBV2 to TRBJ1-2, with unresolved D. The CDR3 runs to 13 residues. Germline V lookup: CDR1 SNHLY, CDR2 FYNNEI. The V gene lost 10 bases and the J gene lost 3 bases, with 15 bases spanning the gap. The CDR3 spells CAISSNWDYGYTF. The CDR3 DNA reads TGTGCCATTAGTTCCAATTGGGACTATGGCTACACCTTC.

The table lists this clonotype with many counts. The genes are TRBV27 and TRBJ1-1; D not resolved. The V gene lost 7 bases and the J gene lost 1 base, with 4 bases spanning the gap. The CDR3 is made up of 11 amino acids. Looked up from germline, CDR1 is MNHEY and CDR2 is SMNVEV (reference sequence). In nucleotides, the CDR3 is TGTGCCAGCAAGCCGAACACTGAAGCTTTCTTT. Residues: CASKPNTEAFF.